Below, 28 T cell receptor beta chains from the same sample are listed, as sequenced in a study of blood T cells in healthy people across ages. The authors ran a second PCR of 7 to 11 cycles using a sample-barcoded 5' primer and a J-beta primer mix. TCRdb reprocessed the 5' RACE reads via MiXCR and lists one record per CDR3 protein. The sample yields about 1.4 million distinct CDR3 sequences, approximately 63% seen once. Sequencing was carried out using blood. These receptors were taken from a man younger than 30 in good health.

The chain has TRBV11-2 and TRBJ1-5; maybe TRBD1 (6 bases). Trimming stripped 5 bases from V and 9 bases from J, with 38 bases between. CDR3 length equals 21 residues. CDR1 and CDR2 (germline): SGHAT, FQNNGV. The chain's CDR3 is CASSPSIARDTGRINQRPQHF. CDR3 DNA: TGTGCCAGCAGCCCATCAATAGCCCGGGACACCGGGCGGATCAATCAACGGCCCCAGCATTTT. Combining the CDR3 with reference TRBV11-2 and TRBJ1-5 gives the whole variable domain EAGVAQSPRYKIIEKRQSVAFWCNPISGHATLYWYQQILGQGPKLLIQFQNNGVVDDSQLPKDRFSAERLKGVDSTLKIQPAKLEDSAVYLCASSPSIARDTGRINQRPQHFGDGTRLSIL.

V usage is TRBV20-1 and J usage is TRBJ2-5, with 9 bases aligning to TRBD2. J lost 3 bases, V lost 6 bases, and 8 bases had no gene match. CDR1 DFQATT and CDR2 SNEGSKA come from the germline V gene (reference sequence). The CDR3 runs to 14 residues. The CDR3: CSAVGLAIEETQYF. The CDR3 DNA sequence: TGCAGTGCCGTCGGACTAGCGATCGAAGAGACCCAGTACTTC.

This clonotype was found a few times. The junction does not match germline at one end; this may be a read error. The chain combines TRBV6-5 with TRBJ2-5; 7 nucleotides line up with TRBD1. CDR1 is MNHEY, CDR2 SVGAGI, per germline. This CDR3 is built from 16 residues. CDR3 DNA sequence: TGTGCCAGTAGTTACTCGACAGGGAGCGCCTCTGGGCAGCAGTACTTC. This codes for CASSYSTGSASGQQYF.

This clonotype was seen once. V is TRBV20-1 and J is TRBJ1-6; 9 nucleotides align to TRBD1. The CDR3 loop spans 14 amino acids. Germline trimming cut 3 bases from V and 11 bases from J; bases unmatched to any gene: 8. Germline assignment: CDR1 DFQATT and CDR2 SNEGSKA (reference sequence). The CDR3 sequence is CSASKGTGYPPLHF. In DNA, the CDR3 is TGCAGTGCTAGTAAAGGGACAGGGTATCCACCCCTCCACTTT.

The chain links TRBV4-1 to TRBJ1-2, with TRBD1 identical over 9 bases. V trimming: 1 base; J trimming: 5 bases; junction bases outside the gene matches: 5. This CDR3 has 15 residues. Germline CDR1 MGHRA, CDR2 YSYEKL. In nucleotides, the CDR3 is TGCGCCAGCAGCCAAGCGGGACAGGGAAGTTATGGCTACACCTTC. This gives the protein CASSQAGQGSYGYTF.

This chain uses TRBV7-9 with TRBJ1-1; D not certain. CDR1 SEHNR and CDR2 FQNEAQ come from the germline V gene (reference sequence). V was clipped by 5 bases and J by 4 bases, with 8 bases between them. The CDR3 contains 12 residues. CDR3 residues: CASSRSTTEAFF. In DNA, the CDR3 is TGTGCCAGCAGCCGCAGTACCACTGAAGCTTTCTTT.

The chain has TRBV13 and TRBJ1-1, with 7 bases lining up with TRBD1. The CDR3 totals 13 residues. Germline loops: CDR1 PRHDT, CDR2 FYEKMQ (reference sequence). V lost 2 bases to trimming and J lost 11 bases; unmatched junction nucleotides: 8. CDR3 sequence reads: CASSLSLGQKAFF. CDR3 DNA: TGTGCCAGCAGCTTATCCCTGGGACAGAAGGCTTTCTTT.

This clonotype was picked up one time. CDR3 bases: TGTGCCAGCAGCTTCCGACTAGCGGGCAGCACAGATACGCAGTATTTT. This encodes CASSFRLAGSTDTQYF. The chain has TRBV7-2 and TRBJ2-3; TRBD2 matches at 10 bases. Trimming took 3 bases from V and 0 from J; bases not matched to a gene: 3. This CDR3 region has 16 residues. Germline V gene data show CDR1 as SGHTA and CDR2 as FQGNSA. Full variable domain (missing parts from reference TRBV7-2 and TRBJ2-3): GAGVSQSPSNKVTEKGKDVELRCDPISGHTALYWYRQSLGQGLEFLIYFQGNSAPDKSGLPSDRFSAERTGGSVSTLTIQRTQQEDSAVYLCASSFRLAGSTDTQYFGPGTRLTVL.

CDR3 nucleotides: TGTGCCAGCATCCCCGGGGCAGTGGGGACTAATGAAAAACTGTTTTTT. It yields the protein CASIPGAVGTNEKLFF. The V and J genes are TRBV6-1 and TRBJ1-4, with D perhaps matching TRBD1 (5 bases). Deletions cut 7 bases from V and 2 bases from J, with 17 bases between. Germline V CDR1 and CDR2: MNHNS, SASEGT. The CDR3 has 16 residues.

The J gene is TRBJ2-6, the V gene TRBV10-3; D unresolved. The CDR3 is 12 amino acids. With 7 bases removed from V and 1 base from J, the gap between germline ends came to 2 bases. Germline V gene sequence: CDR1 ENHRY, CDR2 SYGVKD. DNA for the CDR3: TGTGCCATCAATTCTGGGGCCAACGTCCTGACTTTC. It encodes CAINSGANVLTF.

The CDR3 bases are TGTGCCAGCAGCGTTGCCGGGAATGAAAAACTGTTTTTT. Translating it yields CASSVAGNEKLFF. The chain uses TRBV9 and TRBJ1-4, with D hard to call. CDR3 length equals 13 residues. Trimming shortened V by 2 bases and J by 5 bases, and 7 bases separated the two germline ends. Germline loops: CDR1 SGDLS, CDR2 YYNGEE. Supplemented by reference TRBV9 and TRBJ1-4, the full variable domain reads DSGVTQTPKHLITATGQRVTLRCSPRSGDLSVYWYQQSLDQGLQFLIQYYNGEERAKGNILERFSAQQFPDLHSELNLSSLELGDSALYFCASSVAGNEKLFFGSGTQLSVL.

This chain uses TRBV27 with TRBJ2-3; 9 bases are a match to TRBD2. The CDR3 extends over 15 amino acids. The junction had 8 bases not matched to a gene; V was cut back by 6 bases and J by 4 bases. The germline V gene has CDR1 MNHEY and CDR2 SMNVEV (reference sequence). The CDR3 loop reads CASSFSGSAADTQYF. For the CDR3, the DNA is TGTGCCAGCAGCTTTAGCGGGAGCGCGGCAGATACGCAGTATTTT.

This chain connects TRBV5-1 to TRBJ1-6; TRBD1 aligns across 7 bases. V was clipped by 4 bases and J by 7 bases; unmatched bases: 11. The CDR3 has 16 residues. Germline V CDR1 and CDR2: SGHRS, YFSETQ. For the CDR3, the DNA is TGCGCCAGCAGCCATGTACCGGGACAGAGGAATTCACCCCTCCACTTT. This codes for CASSHVPGQRNSPLHF.

CDR3 in amino acids: CASSEDIAPSTDTQYF. The CDR3 DNA sequence: TGTGCCAGCAGTGAAGACATTGCCCCTAGCACAGATACGCAGTATTTT. The J gene is TRBJ2-3, the V gene TRBV6-1; D ambiguous. The V end lost 1 base, the J end lost 0 bases, and 11 bases lay between the germline ends. The CDR3 contains 16 residues. Germline CDR1 is MNHNS and CDR2 is SASEGT.

This clonotype was observed a handful of times. This rearrangement joins TRBV9 to TRBJ1-1; D possibly corresponds to TRBD1 (5 bases). Germline loops: CDR1 SGDLS, CDR2 YYNGEE. The CDR3 is 14 residues long. Deletions cut 4 bases from V and 5 bases from J, with 15 bases between. CDR3 protein: CASSPSGGRTEAFF. Written as DNA, the CDR3 is TGTGCCAGCAGCCCTTCCGGGGGAAGGACTGAAGCTTTCTTT. Supplemented by reference TRBV9 and TRBJ1-1, the full variable domain reads DSGVTQTPKHLITATGQRVTLRCSPRSGDLSVYWYQQSLDQGLQFLIQYYNGEERAKGNILERFSAQQFPDLHSELNLSSLELGDSALYFCASSPSGGRTEAFFGQGTRLTVV.

J is TRBJ2-5 and V is TRBV6-1; TRBD1 matches at 7 bases. Germline V lookup: CDR1 MNHNS, CDR2 SASEGT. The CDR3 runs 15 residues. The V segment lost 6 bases and the J segment 2 bases; nucleotides outside the gene matches: 9. In DNA form, the CDR3 reads TGTGCCAGCAGATGGGACAGCAGGCCACAAGAGACCCAGTACTTC. It encodes CASRWDSRPQETQYF.

V usage is TRBV5-1 and J usage is TRBJ2-5; 7 bases fit TRBD1. J gave up 5 bases and V 4 bases, and 8 bases lay outside the gene matches. The CDR3 consists of 14 residues. CDR1 is SGHRS and CDR2 is YFSETQ in the germline V gene. The CDR3 sequence is CASSRSTGWETQYF. The CDR3 DNA is TGCGCCAGCAGCCGATCGACAGGGTGGGAGACCCAGTACTTC.

The chain couples TRBV5-1 to TRBJ1-1; 7 bases match TRBD1. This CDR3 comprises 14 residues. The germline CDR1 and CDR2 sequences are SGHRS and YFSETQ. V dropped 1 base and J dropped 4; count of bases not matched to a gene: 4. CDR3 sequence (DNA): TGCGCCAGCAGCTTGTCGACAGGGATCACTGAAGCTTTCTTT. Its protein product is CASSLSTGITEAFF.

The chain links TRBV11-2 to TRBJ2-2; D not resolved. Trimming left V 4 bases short and J 1 base short, with 10 bases between. The CDR3 extends over 15 amino acids. Germline assignment: CDR1 SGHAT and CDR2 FQNNGV. The CDR3 nucleotides read TGTGCCAGCAGCTCAGCAGGCGAGAACACCGGGGAGCTGTTTTTT. It translates to CASSSAGENTGELFF.

The chain couples TRBV14 to TRBJ2-3, with D perhaps TRBD1 (6 bases). V was trimmed by 6 bases and J by 8 bases, leaving 15 bases between them. CDR1 and CDR2 from the germline V gene are SGHDN and FVKESK. This CDR3 is 13 amino acids long. CDR3 loop: CASREQGSATQYF. The CDR3 DNA reads as TGTGCCAGCAGGGAACAGGGATCGGCTACGCAGTATTTT. The variable domain in full, with the rest retrieved from reference TRBV14 and TRBJ2-3, is EAGVTQFPSHSVIEKGQTVTLRCDPISGHDNLYWYRRVMGKEIKFLLHFVKESKQDESGMPNNRFLAERTGGTYSTLKVQPAELEDSGVYFCASREQGSATQYFGPGTRLTVL.

This clonotype has a single count. The V gene is TRBV11-2, the J gene TRBJ2-3; no reliable D call. The J call may be incorrect, as the DNA end agrees better with TRBJ2-2. CDR1 and CDR2 (germline): SGHAT, FQNNGV. The CDR3 runs 13 residues. CDR3 DNA: TGTGCCAGCAGTCACGAATTTCCGGGGGAGCTGTTTTTT. Residues: CASSHEFPGELFF.

The V call is TRBV29-1, the J call TRBJ2-1, with 8 bases aligning to TRBD1. The CDR3 contains 12 residues. Trimming at V came to 6 bases and at J to 8 bases, leaving 6 bases not matched to a gene. Per the germline V gene, CDR1 is SQVTM and CDR2 is ANQGSEA. CDR3 region: CSVGQGSYEQFF. The DNA of the CDR3 is TGCAGCGTCGGACAGGGTTCTTATGAGCAGTTCTTC.

The chain employs TRBV7-6 and TRBJ1-6, with D possibly TRBD1 on 5 matching bases. The V gene lost 6 bases and the J gene lost 1 base, with 19 bases spanning the gap. Germline V gives CDR1 SGHVS, CDR2 FNYEAQ. The CDR3 is 18 amino acids. CDR3 residues: CASSPSTGGGSYNSPLHF. The CDR3 nucleotides are TGTGCCAGCAGTCCATCCACTGGGGGGGGGTCCTATAATTCACCCCTCCACTTT.

The chain carries TRBV6-1 and TRBJ2-5; D perhaps matches TRBD2 (6 bases). Looked up from germline, CDR1 is MNHNS and CDR2 is SASEGT. V lost 1 base and J 1 base, leaving 7 bases between the germline ends. This CDR3 has 14 amino acids. Here the CDR3 DNA reads TGTGCCAGCAGTGAAGTGGGACTCCAAGAGACCCAGTACTTC. Protein: CASSEVGLQETQYF.

This chain links TRBV24-1 with TRBJ2-3; weak D call: TRBD2 (6 bases). Trimming stripped 4 bases from V and 2 bases from J, with 21 bases between. Germline CDR1 and CDR2: KGHDR and SFDVKD. The CDR3 is made up of 18 amino acids. The CDR3 coding sequence is TGTGCCACCAGTGACCCCGGGGAGGAGGCCTTAAACACAGATACGCAGTATTTT. Encoded protein: CATSDPGEEALNTDTQYF.

In the case of this clonotype: This may arise from a read error, as a much more abundant clone is one base away. The CDR3 loop reads CSVGVQETQYF. The CDR3 DNA reads TGCAGCGTTGGAGTCCAAGAGACCCAGTACTTC. The rearrangement uses TRBV29-1 and TRBJ2-5; D unclear. Between the trimmed V and J ends, which lost 4 bases and 1 base, there was a span of 4 bases. In germline, CDR1 is SQVTM, CDR2 ANQGSEA. The CDR3 runs to 11 residues.

As concerns this clonotype: A single base separates this from a much larger clone, so it may be a read error. This chain links TRBV7-8 with TRBJ1-6; D unresolved. Germline CDR1 SGHVS, CDR2 FQNEAQ. This CDR3 has 15 residues. DNA of the CDR3: TGTGGCAGCAGCCTCCCGACATCCCTGCATTCACCCCTCCACTTT. This encodes CGSSLPTSLHSPLHF.

In its sample, this clonotype was seen once. This chain connects TRBV20-1 to TRBJ2-3; 7 nucleotides agree with TRBD2. Germline CDR1 reads DFQATT; CDR2 reads SNEGSKA (reference sequence). V lost 3 bases, J lost 5 bases, and 8 bases stayed unmatched. This CDR3 region has 14 residues. The CDR3 reads CSASPAGAEDTQYF. CDR3 DNA sequence: TGCAGTGCTAGTCCCGCGGGAGCCGAAGATACGCAGTATTTT.